This TCR beta chain is drawn from a study of high-grade serous ovarian cancer treatment subgroups. Details on this clone: What it recognizes is unknown.

Tumor tissue was taken before any definitive surgery or chemotherapy was given. The data were produced by immunoSEQ multiplex PCR, yet TCRdb's version contains in-frame clones alone and is incomplete. The sample contains some 15,000 clones, approximately 87% of which appear only once. Study-level results: Repertoire analysis covered CDR3 alone, not CDR1 or CDR2.

Trimming shortened V by 2 bases and J by 4 bases, and 14 bases separated the two germline ends. CDR3 length: 15 amino acids. CDR1 is MNHNY, CDR2 SVGAGI, per germline (reference sequence). The rearrangement uses TRBV6-6 and TRBJ2-5; no definite D call. The sequencing sample was made of tumor tissue. The clonotype comes from a human donor with high-grade serous ovarian cancer. This CDR3 is CASSYGSFSGETQYF. The DNA of the CDR3 is TGTGCCAGCAGTTACGGCTCATTCTCAGGAGAGACCCAGTACTTC.